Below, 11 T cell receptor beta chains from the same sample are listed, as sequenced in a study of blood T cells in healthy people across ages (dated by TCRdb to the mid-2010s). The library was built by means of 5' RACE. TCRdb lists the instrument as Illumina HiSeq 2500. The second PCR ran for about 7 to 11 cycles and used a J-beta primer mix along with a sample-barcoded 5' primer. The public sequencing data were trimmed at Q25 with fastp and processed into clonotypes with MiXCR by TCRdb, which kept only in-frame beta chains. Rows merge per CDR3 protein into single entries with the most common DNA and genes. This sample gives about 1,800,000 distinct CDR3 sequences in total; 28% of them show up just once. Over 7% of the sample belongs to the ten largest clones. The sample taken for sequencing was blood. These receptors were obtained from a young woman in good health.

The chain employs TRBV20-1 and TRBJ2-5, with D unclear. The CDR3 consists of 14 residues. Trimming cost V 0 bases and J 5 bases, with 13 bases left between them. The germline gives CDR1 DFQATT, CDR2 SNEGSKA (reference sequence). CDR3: CSARDLEVLETQYF. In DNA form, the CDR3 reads TGCAGTGCTAGAGATCTCGAGGTCCTGGAGACCCAGTACTTC.

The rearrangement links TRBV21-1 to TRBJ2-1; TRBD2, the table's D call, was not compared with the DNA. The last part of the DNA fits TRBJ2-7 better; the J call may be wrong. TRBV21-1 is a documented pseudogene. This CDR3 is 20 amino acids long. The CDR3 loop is CASSKSGGRVPWSSYNEQYF. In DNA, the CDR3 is TGTGCCAGCAGCAAATCGGGGGGGAGGGTTCCCTGGAGCTCCTACAATGAGCAGTACTTC.

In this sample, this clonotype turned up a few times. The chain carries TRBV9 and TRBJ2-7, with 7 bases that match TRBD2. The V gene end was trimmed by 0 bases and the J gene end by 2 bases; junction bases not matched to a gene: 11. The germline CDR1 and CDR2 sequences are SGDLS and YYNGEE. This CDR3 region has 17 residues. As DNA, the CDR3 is TGTGCCAGCAGCGTAGGCTGGTCAAGCGGGATGCCCTACGAGCAGTACTTC. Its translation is CASSVGWSSGMPYEQYF.

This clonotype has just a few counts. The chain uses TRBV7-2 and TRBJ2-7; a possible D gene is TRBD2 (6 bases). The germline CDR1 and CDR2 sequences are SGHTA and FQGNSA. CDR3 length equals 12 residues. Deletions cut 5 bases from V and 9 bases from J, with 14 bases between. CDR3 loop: CASSPPSERQYF. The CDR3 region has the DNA TGTGCCAGCAGCCCACCTAGCGAGAGGCAGTACTTC.

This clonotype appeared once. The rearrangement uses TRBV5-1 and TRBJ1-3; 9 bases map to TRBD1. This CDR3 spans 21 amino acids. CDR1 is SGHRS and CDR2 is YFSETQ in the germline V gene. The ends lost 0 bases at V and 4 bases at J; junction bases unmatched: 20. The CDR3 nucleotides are TGCGCCAGCAGCTTGGCTCCGGGGGGCCCAGCCTCTACAGGGGGCGGAAACACCATATATTTT. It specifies CASSLAPGGPASTGGGNTIYF.

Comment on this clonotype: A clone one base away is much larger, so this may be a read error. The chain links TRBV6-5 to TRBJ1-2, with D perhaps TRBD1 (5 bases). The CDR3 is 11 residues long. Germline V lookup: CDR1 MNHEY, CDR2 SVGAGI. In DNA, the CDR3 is TGTGCCAACAGTGACAGCTATGGCTACACCTTC. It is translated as CANSDSYGYTF.

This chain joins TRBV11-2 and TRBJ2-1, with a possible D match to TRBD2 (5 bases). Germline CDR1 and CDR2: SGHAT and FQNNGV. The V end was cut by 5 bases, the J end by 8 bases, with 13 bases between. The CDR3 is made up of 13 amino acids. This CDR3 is CASSTSLEDEQFF. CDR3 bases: TGTGCCAGCAGCACAAGCCTGGAGGATGAGCAGTTCTTC.

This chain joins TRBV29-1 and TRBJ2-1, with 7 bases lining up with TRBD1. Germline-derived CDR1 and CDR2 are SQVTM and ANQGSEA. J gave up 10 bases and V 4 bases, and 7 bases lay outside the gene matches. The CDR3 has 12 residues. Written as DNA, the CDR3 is TGCAGCGTTGCGGGGACAGCCTACGAGCAGTTCTTC. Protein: CSVAGTAYEQFF.

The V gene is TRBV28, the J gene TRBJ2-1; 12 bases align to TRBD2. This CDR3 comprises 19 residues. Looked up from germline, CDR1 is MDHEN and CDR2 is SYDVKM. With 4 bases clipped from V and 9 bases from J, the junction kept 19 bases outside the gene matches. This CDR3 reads CASSSRPASGGAKGGEQFF. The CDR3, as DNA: TGTGCCAGCAGTTCCAGACCCGCTAGCGGGGGGGCCAAAGGTGGTGAGCAGTTCTTC.

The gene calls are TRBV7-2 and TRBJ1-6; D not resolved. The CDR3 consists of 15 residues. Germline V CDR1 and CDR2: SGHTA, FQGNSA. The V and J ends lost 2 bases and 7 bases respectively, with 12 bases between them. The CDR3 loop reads CASSLRTPRNSPLHF. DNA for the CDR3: TGTGCCAGCAGCTTACGGACTCCGCGGAATTCACCCCTCCACTTT.

CDR3 sequence reads: CASSLEEQGLYEQYF. The CDR3 nucleotides read TGTGCCAGCAGCTTAGAGGAACAGGGGCTCTACGAGCAGTACTTC. The rearrangement links TRBV7-2 to TRBJ2-4; TRBD1 agrees at 7 bases. The end of the DNA aligns better with TRBJ2-7, so the J call may be wrong. In germline, CDR1 is SGHTA, CDR2 FQGNSA. The CDR3 loop spans 15 amino acids.